This record looks at one TCR beta chain sequence and its context. Cohorts were determined from participant-reported clinical history. This CDR3 has 13 amino acids. Germline values: CDR1 ENHRY, CDR2 SYGVKD. Trimming cost V 10 bases and J 4 bases; bases outside gene matches: 7. The data belong to a study of blood T cell repertoires in COVID-19. Background on the study: The United States, Italy and Spain provided the acute and convalescent COVID-19 samples.

Method: immunoSEQ multiplex PCR; TCRdb's copy keeps in-frame clones and lacks some. This sample yields approximately 200,000 clones, of which approximately 85% are seen a single time; 7% to 10% belongs to the top ten. Sequenced: PBMCs or T cells enriched from blood (not recorded which). This chain joins TRBV10-3 and TRBJ2-7; 10 bases agree with TRBD1. This receptor was identified in a woman aged 30 to 39 who had recovered from COVID-19. The CDR3 coding sequence is TGTGCCACCGCGCCGGGACAGGGGTACGAGCAGTACTTC. Its protein product is CATAPGQGYEQYF.